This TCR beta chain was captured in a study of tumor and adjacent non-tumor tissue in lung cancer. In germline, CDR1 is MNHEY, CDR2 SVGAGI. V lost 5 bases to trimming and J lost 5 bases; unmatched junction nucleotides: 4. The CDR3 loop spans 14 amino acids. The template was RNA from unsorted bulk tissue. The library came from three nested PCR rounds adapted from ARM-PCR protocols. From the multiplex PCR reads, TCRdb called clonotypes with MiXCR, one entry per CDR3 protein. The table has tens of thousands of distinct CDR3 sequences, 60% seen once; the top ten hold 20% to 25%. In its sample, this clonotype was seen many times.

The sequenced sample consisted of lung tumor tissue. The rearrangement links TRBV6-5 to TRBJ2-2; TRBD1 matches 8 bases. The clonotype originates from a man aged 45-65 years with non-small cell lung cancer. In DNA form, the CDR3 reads TGTGCCAGCAGTACAGACAGGGGAACCGGGGAGCTGTTTTTT. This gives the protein CASSTDRGTGELFF.